Detailed here is one T cell receptor beta chain. The table came from immunoSEQ multiplex PCR; TCRdb's copy has only in-frame clones and leaves some out. The sample carries about 46,000 clones, under 95% recorded once. Unstimulated regulatory T cells (CD4+CD25+CD127-), CD4+CD25- non-regulatory cells, CD4 and CD8 cells were FACS-sorted from thawed PBMCs. The data belong to a study of Tregs in tolerant kidney transplant recipients. Germline loops: CDR1 SEHNR, CDR2 FQNEAQ (reference sequence). The CDR3 is made up of 14 amino acids. V dropped 3 bases and J dropped 0 bases, with 8 bases sitting between them.

The origin of this receptor is a human donor in good health. This chain uses TRBV7-9 with TRBJ1-1; D uncertain. Specimen: Tregs from blood. Written as DNA, the CDR3 is TGTGCCAGCAGCTTTGTGACCGTGAACACTGAAGCTTTCTTT. Translation gives CASSFVTVNTEAFF.